This is a list of T cell receptor beta chains from one sample in a study of shared clonotypes between healthy human individuals. Profiled with immunoSEQ multiplex PCR; TCRdb holds only in-frame clones, not every one. The sample lists about 2.4 million clones; about 92% were seen once. Sequencing was performed on naive CD4+ T cells sorted from blood. These receptors were taken from a man younger than 35 in good health. Each CDR3 is given with its conserved first and last residue. Each record gives: clone size, J gene, V gene, D gene, CDR3 DNA, CDR3 protein. D genes are given only for firm matches. Not all rows give a size; the values are once, few, many and, for expanded clones, a class.

- TRBJ1-1 TRBV29-1 - TGCAGCGTTGTGGATCCCGGGACTGAAGCTTTCTTT CSVVDPGTEAFF
once TRBJ2-5 TRBV10-3 - TGTGCCCCAACACAATTGGGGTTAAAGGACCAAGAGACCCAGTACTTC CAPTQLGLKDQETQYF
- TRBJ1-4 TRBV5-1 - TGCGCCAGCAGCGCCCTCGGGACTGGGAATGAAAAACTGTTTTTT CASSALGTGNEKLFF
- TRBJ2-7 TRBV5-1 - TGCGCCAGCAGGGGCAGGGAGCCATCTCACGAGCAGTACTTC CASRGREPSHEQYF
once TRBJ2-5 TRBV7-9 - TGTGCCAGCAGCTTTTTCGGGGAGACCCAGTACTTC CASSFFGETQYF
- TRBJ2-7 TRBV5-1 TRBD1 TGCGCCAGCAGTCCCACCTCGACAGGGAGATATTACGAGCAGTACTTC CASSPTSTGRYYEQYF
- TRBJ2-3 TRBV9 TRBD1 TGTGCCAGCAGCAAACCGGGACAGGCGATCACAGATACGCAGTATTTT CASSKPGQAITDTQYF
- TRBJ2-7 TRBV4-1 TRBD2 TGCGCCAGCAGCCAACCCGGGACTAGCGGGACCGAGCAGTACTTC CASSQPGTSGTEQYF
- TRBJ2-5 TRBV18 - TGTGCCAGCTCACCACTGAAAGAGACCCAGTACTTC CASSPLKETQYF
- TRBJ2-7 TRBV11-3 - TGTGCCAGCAGCCCCCCAGGGTCCTCCTACGAGCAGTACTTC CASSPPGSSYEQYF
- TRBJ2-2 TRBV6-5 - TGTGCCAGTAAGCTTGGAAAAAACATGGCCGGGGAGCTGTTTTTT CASKLGKNMAGELFF
- TRBJ2-3 TRBV27 - TGTGCCAGCAGTTTGATCAGCACAGATACGCAGTATTTT CASSLISTDTQYF
- TRBJ1-5 TRBV6-1 - TGTGCCAGCAGTTTTAATCCAGAAAGCAATCAGCCCCAGCATTTT CASSFNPESNQPQHF
- TRBJ2-5 TRBV2 - TGTGCCAGCTCGTGGAGATGGCAAGAGACCCAGTACTTC CASSWRWQETQYF
- TRBJ2-7 TRBV5-4 TRBD2 TGTGCCAGCAGCTTGGGGGCGGGGGGGCCCTACGAGCAGTACTTC CASSLGAGGPYEQYF
few TRBJ1-2 TRBV10-3 - TGTGCCATCAGTGAGGGGAATCAGGCAGTTAACTATGGCTACACCTTC CAISEGNQAVNYGYTF
- TRBJ2-7 TRBV6-1 - TGTGCCACCTCCACGGGGACTTTACCCTACGAGCAGTACTTC CATSTGTLPYEQYF
- TRBJ1-5 TRBV6-6 - TGTGCCAGCAGTGCTTGGGCCGCCCAGCCCCAGCATTTT CASSAWAAQPQHF
- TRBJ1-2 TRBV5-6 TRBD1 TGTGCCAGCAGCCCGACAGGGGGCTCTCGCGGCTACACCTTC CASSPTGGSRGYTF
- TRBJ2-3 TRBV18 - TGTGCCAGCTCACCGGGATCGGGCACAGATACGCAGTATTTT CASSPGSGTDTQYF
once TRBJ1-4 TRBV5-1 - TGCGCCAGCAGCTTGGATAGGGCCGCAACTAATGAAAAACTGTTTTTT CASSLDRAATNEKLFF